The TCR beta chain under discussion was sequenced for a study of CD8 T cells in ankylosing spondylitis. Construction of TCR beta libraries was performed using quantitative 5'-RACE with molecular barcodes. One entry per CDR3 protein, called by TCRdb with MiXCR from the 5' RACE reads. The sample lists about 130,000 distinct CDR3 sequences; around 7% were seen once. There are many counts of this clonotype. Its antigen is currently unknown. The germline V gene encodes CDR1 SQVTM and CDR2 ANQGSEA. The length of the CDR3 is 13 residues. V was pared by 2 bases and J by 1 base, with 9 bases between. Regarding the study as a whole: Certain motif variants had earlier appeared in reactive arthritis synovial fluid and blood. Significant enrichment of disease-linked clones was reportedly seen in matched ankylosing spondylitis synovial fluid. Disease-associated clones were CD8+ and fairly uncommon in peripheral blood.

The source of this sequence is a male donor with ankylosing spondylitis or in good health (not recorded which). The sample taken for sequencing was blood, either unsorted or a sorted T cell fraction (not recorded which). The chain couples TRBV29-1 to TRBJ2-7; D is perhaps TRBD1 or TRBD2 (7 bases each). In DNA, the CDR3 is TGCAGCGTTGAACAGGGGGGGTCCTACGAGCAGTACTTC. Its protein product is CSVEQGGSYEQYF.